These 9 T cell receptor beta chains were all obtained from the same sample, sequenced in a study of T cell repertoires in cytomegalovirus infection. TCRdb recomputed calls from the reads with MiXCR, one row per CDR3 protein. The data hold roughly 800,000 distinct CDR3 sequences, with 25% to 30% observed a single time. These TCRs' antigens remain unknown. The source was cultured CD8+ T cells from PBMCs, collected from culture after CMV antigen stimulation. The origin of the receptors is a human donor in good health (CMV status not recorded). Some clones in this sample may be carry-over from other donors' samples.

V gene TRBV12-5 combines with J gene TRBJ2-1; D possibly matches TRBD1 or TRBD2 (5 bases each). Germline CDR1 LGHNT, CDR2 FRNRAP. The CDR3 loop spans 17 amino acids. V lost 6 bases and J lost 3, with 21 bases in between. The CDR3 region is CASGFRVEGSLYNEQFF. The CDR3 coding sequence is TGTGCTAGTGGCTTCCGGGTAGAGGGGTCCCTCTACAATGAGCAGTTCTTC.

This clonotype was detected only a few times. V gene TRBV6-1 combines with J gene TRBJ2-3; maybe TRBD2 (7 bases). The germline V gene has CDR1 MNHNS and CDR2 SASEGT. V lost 2 bases and J lost 5, with 26 bases in between. This CDR3 spans 19 amino acids. DNA of the CDR3: TGTGCCAGCAGTGAAAGCTCATCGGTATTCCGGGGGGCAGGAGATACGCAGTATTTT. Protein product: CASSESSSVFRGAGDTQYF.

Many counts were recorded for this clonotype. The V gene is TRBV7-2, the J gene TRBJ2-1; 9 bases line up with TRBD2. This CDR3 has 15 residues. Germline V gene data show CDR1 as SGHTA and CDR2 as FQGNSA. V lost 5 bases and J lost 7; bases outside the gene matches: 9. Written as DNA, the CDR3 is TGTGCCAGCAGCCCCCTGGGCGGGGGGGATAATGAGCAGTTCTTC. This gives the protein CASSPLGGGDNEQFF. The full variable domain, completed using reference TRBV7-2 and TRBJ2-1, is GAGVSQSPSNKVTEKGKDVELRCDPISGHTALYWYRQSLGQGLEFLIYFQGNSAPDKSGLPSDRFSAERTGGSVSTLTIQRTQQEDSAVYLCASSPLGGGDNEQFFGPGTRLTVL.

As concerns this clonotype: One end of the junction varies from germline; a read error may be responsible. This chain links TRBV4-1 with TRBJ1-5; D unresolved. The CDR3 is 13 residues long. The V gene's germline CDR1 is MGHRA and CDR2 YSYEKL. CDR3 amino acids: CASSQDSIQPQHF. The CDR3 DNA reads TGCGCCAGCAGCCAAGATAGCATTCAGCCCCAGCATTTT.

The chain links TRBV2 to TRBJ1-4, with D unclear. CDR3 length equals 16 residues. The germline V and J ends were trimmed by 2 bases and 4 bases, with 14 bases remaining between them. From germline, CDR1 is SNHLY and CDR2 FYNNEI. Written as DNA, the CDR3 is TGTGCCAGCAGTGAATTCTTAGAGGCCGTTAATGAAAAACTGTTTTTT. Translated, it gives CASSEFLEAVNEKLFF.

The CDR3 DNA follows: TGCGCCAGCAGCCACCCTCGGACAGGTGACTACAATGAGCAGTTCTTC. Its protein is CASSHPRTGDYNEQFF. V gene TRBV4-3 combines with J gene TRBJ2-1; 7 bases align to TRBD1. The CDR3 runs to 16 residues. CDR1 is LGHNA and CDR2 is YSLEER in the germline V gene. V shed 3 bases and J 3 bases; nucleotides not matched to a gene: 8.

This clonotype has just a few counts. This chain links TRBV19 with TRBJ2-2; D remains ambiguous. V gave up 1 base and J gave up 6 bases, with 3 bases separating them. Per the germline V gene, CDR1 is LNHDA and CDR2 is SQIVND (reference sequence). The length of the CDR3 is 12 residues. CDR3: CASSIGSGELFF. In DNA, the CDR3 is TGTGCCAGTAGTATAGGTTCCGGGGAGCTGTTTTTT.

The V call is TRBV5-1, the J call TRBJ2-2, with unresolved D. V was trimmed by 2 bases and J by 4 bases, leaving 15 bases between them. The CDR3 totals 16 residues. Germline V gene sequence: CDR1 SGHRS, CDR2 YFSETQ. In DNA form, the CDR3 reads TGCGCCAGCAGCTTACGTTCGGACGGACCCACCGGGGAGCTGTTTTTT. This sequence encodes CASSLRSDGPTGELFF.

This clonotype has only a few counts. V gene TRBV5-5 combines with J gene TRBJ1-1; a possible D gene is TRBD1 (5 bases). The length of the CDR3 is 18 residues. V lost 4 bases and J lost 0, with 22 bases in between. Per germline, CDR1 SGHKS and CDR2 YYEKEE (reference sequence). The CDR3 is CASSIYTGTDPMNTEAFF. CDR3 nucleotide sequence: TGTGCCAGCAGCATTTATACCGGGACGGACCCCATGAACACTGAAGCTTTCTTT.